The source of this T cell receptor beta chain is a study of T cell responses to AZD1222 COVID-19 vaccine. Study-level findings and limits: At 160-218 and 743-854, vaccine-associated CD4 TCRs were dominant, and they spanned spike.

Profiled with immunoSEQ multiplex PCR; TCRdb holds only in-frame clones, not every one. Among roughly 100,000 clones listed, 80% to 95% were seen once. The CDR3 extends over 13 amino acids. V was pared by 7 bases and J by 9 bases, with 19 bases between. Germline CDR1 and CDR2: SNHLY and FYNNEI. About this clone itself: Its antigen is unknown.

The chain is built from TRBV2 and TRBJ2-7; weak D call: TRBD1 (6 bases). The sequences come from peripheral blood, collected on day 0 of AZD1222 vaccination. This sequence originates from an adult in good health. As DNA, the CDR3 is TGTGCCAGCATCCTAACGGAAGGGGGACCGCAGTACTTC. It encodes CASILTEGGPQYF.